A selection of T cell receptor beta chains follows, all from one sample in a study of blood T cell repertoires in COVID-19. The protocol was immunoSEQ multiplex PCR, while the TCRdb copy is restricted to in-frame clones and leaves out a portion. Here the sample spans about 160,000 clones, just over 90% being singletons. The specimen sequenced was peripheral blood. These receptors were collected from an older woman with COVID-19, enrolled during active disease. CDR3s include the opening cysteine and the closing phenylalanine or tryptophan. The D gene is left open where the match is weak.

v_call	d_call	cdr3_aa
TRBV19	.	CASGGQTSTEAFF
TRBV6-5	TRBD1	CASSSTRTAGGKAFF
TRBV18	.	CASSLNGHGNQPQHF
TRBV9	TRBD1	CASSVEARENFDRGAYGYTF
TRBV2	.	CASSRRGMQETQYF
TRBV14	.	CASSQVAISGNTIYF
TRBV27	.	CASSSSRRTGEQFF
TRBV28	TRBD2	CASSTTSGGSYNEQFF
TRBV7-9	TRBD1	CASSHLGGLDTQYF
TRBV19	TRBD1	CASSTEGQNYGYTF
TRBV6-6	TRBD1	CASSDRGRVDQPQHF
TRBV7-9	TRBD1	CASSFDRGRRGYGYTF
TRBV7-9	.	CASSRGTRGRVNSPLHF
TRBV19	TRBD2	CASSITGLAGGTDTQYF
TRBV9	.	CASSVGTGTSAGWDTEAFF
TRBV4-2	.	CASSARGAAQYF
TRBV29-1	TRBD2	CSEARGGGTDTQYF
TRBV2	.	CASSVGQTGNSPLHF
TRBV20-1	TRBD1	CSAREQGKAFF
TRBV4-3	.	CASSHQVELQETQYF